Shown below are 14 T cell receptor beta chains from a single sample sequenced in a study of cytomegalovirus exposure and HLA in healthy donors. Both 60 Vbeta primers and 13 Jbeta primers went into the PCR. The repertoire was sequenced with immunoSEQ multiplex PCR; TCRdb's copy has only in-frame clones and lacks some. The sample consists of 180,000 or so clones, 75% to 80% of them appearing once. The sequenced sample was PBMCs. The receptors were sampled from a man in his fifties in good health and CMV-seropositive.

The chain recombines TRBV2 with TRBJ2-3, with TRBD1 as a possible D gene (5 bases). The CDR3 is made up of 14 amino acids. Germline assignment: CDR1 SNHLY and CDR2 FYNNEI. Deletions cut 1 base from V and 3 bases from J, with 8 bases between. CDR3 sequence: CASSEGAGTDTQYF. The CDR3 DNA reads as TGTGCCAGCAGTGAAGGGGCAGGGACAGATACGCAGTATTTT.

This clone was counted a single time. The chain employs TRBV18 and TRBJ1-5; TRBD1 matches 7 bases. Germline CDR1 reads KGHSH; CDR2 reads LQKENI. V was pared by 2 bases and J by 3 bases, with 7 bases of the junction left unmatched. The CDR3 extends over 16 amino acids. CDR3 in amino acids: CASSPYTGDINQPQHF. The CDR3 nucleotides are TGTGCCAGCTCACCATATACAGGGGACATCAATCAGCCCCAGCATTTT.

The CDR3 bases are TGTGCCAGCAGCTTAGACAGGGGGAGGGATACGCAGTATTTT. Translation: CASSLDRGRDTQYF. The chain has TRBV7-2 and TRBJ2-3; TRBD1 matches at 8 bases. J was trimmed by 6 bases and V by 1 base; bases with no gene match: 3. CDR1 and CDR2 (germline): SGHTA, FQGNSA. The CDR3 is made up of 14 amino acids.

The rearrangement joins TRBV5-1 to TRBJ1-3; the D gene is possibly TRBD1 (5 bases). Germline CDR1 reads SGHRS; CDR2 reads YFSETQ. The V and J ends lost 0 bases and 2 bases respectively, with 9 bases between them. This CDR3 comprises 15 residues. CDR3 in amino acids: CASSLDSGTGNTIYF. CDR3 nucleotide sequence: TGCGCCAGCAGCTTGGATTCAGGGACTGGAAACACCATATATTTT.

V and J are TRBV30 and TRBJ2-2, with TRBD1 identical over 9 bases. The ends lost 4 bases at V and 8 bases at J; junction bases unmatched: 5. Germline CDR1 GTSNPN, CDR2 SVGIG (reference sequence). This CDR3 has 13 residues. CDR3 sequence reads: CAWKGQGRGELFF. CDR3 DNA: TGTGCCTGGAAAGGACAGGGGAGAGGGGAGCTGTTTTTT.

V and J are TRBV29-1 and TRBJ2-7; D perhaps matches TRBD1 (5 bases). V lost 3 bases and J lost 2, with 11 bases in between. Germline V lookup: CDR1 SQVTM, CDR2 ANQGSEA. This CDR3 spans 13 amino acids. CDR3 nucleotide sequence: TGCAGCGTTGAGGGTAGGGGCACCTACGAGCAGTACGTC. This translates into CSVEGRGTYEQYV.

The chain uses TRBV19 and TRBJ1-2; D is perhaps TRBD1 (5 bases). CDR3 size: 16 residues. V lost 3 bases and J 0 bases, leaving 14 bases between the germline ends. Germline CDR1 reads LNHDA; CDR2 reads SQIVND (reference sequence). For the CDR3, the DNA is TGTGCCAGTAGTATGGGTCAGGGTAGGACTAACTATGGCTACACCTTC. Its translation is CASSMGQGRTNYGYTF.

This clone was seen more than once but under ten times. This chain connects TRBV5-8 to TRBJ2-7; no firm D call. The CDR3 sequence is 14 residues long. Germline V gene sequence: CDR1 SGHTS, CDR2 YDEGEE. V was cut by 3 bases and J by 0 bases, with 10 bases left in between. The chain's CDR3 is CASSSRLISYEQYF. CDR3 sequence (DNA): TGTGCCAGCAGCTCCCGACTTATCTCCTACGAGCAGTACTTC.

CDR3 region: CASSLGYRGYTYEQYF. The CDR3 region has the DNA TGTGCCAGCAGCTTAGGCTACAGGGGCTATACCTACGAGCAGTACTTC. V is TRBV7-2 and J is TRBJ2-7, with 7 bases lining up with TRBD1. The germline V gene encodes CDR1 SGHTA and CDR2 FQGNSA. CDR3 length equals 16 residues. The trim removed 1 base at V and 2 bases at J, leaving 8 bases unmatched.

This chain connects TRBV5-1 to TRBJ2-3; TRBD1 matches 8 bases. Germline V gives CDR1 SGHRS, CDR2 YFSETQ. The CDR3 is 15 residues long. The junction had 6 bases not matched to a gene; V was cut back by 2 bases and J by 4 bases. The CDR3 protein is CASSFVQGVADTQYF. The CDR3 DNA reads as TGCGCCAGCAGCTTTGTACAGGGGGTAGCAGATACGCAGTATTTT.

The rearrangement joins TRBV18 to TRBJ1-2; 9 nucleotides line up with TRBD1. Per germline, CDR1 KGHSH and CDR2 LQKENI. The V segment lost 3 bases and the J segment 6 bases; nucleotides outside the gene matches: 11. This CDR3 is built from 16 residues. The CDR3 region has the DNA TGTGCCAGCTCACCCGTGGCGGGACAGGGCTCTAATGGCTACACCTTC. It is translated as CASSPVAGQGSNGYTF.

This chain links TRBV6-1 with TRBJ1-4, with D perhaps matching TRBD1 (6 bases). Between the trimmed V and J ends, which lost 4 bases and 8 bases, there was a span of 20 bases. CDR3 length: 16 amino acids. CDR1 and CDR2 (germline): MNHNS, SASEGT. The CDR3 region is CASSAPPTGSSEKLFF. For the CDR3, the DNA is TGTGCCAGCAGTGCTCCTCCGACAGGAAGCTCCGAAAAACTGTTTTTT.

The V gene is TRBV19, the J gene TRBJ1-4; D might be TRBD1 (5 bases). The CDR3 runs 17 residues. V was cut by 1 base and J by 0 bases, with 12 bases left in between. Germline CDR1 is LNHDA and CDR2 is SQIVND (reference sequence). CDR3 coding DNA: TGTGCCAGTAGTATAGGGGGCCCTTATGCAACTAATGAAAAACTGTTTTTT. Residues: CASSIGGPYATNEKLFF. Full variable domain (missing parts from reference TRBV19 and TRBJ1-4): DGGITQSPKYLFRKEGQNVTLSCEQNLNHDAMYWYRQDPGQGLRLIYYSQIVNDFQKGDIAEGYSVSREKKESFPLTVTSAQKNPTAFYLCASSIGGPYATNEKLFFGSGTQLSVL.

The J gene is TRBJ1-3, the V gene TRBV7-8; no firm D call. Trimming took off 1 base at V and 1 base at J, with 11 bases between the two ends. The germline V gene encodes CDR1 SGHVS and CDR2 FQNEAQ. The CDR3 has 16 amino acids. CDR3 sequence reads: CASSLGEGLSGNTIYF. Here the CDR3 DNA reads TGTGCCAGCAGCTTAGGGGAGGGTTTGTCTGGAAACACCATATATTTT. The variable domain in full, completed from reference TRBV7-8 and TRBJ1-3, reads GAGVSQSPRYKVAKRGQDVALRCDPISGHVSLFWYQQALGQGPEFLTYFQNEAQLDKSGLPSDRFFAERPEGSVSTLKIQRTQQEDSAVYLCASSLGEGLSGNTIYFGEGSWLTVV.